This is a list of T cell receptor beta chains from one sample in a study of shared clonotypes between healthy human individuals. Some clones are missing from TCRdb's copy, which holds only in-frame ones; the method was immunoSEQ multiplex PCR. Among approximately 1,500,000 clones listed, roughly 97% were seen once. Sequencing input: naive CD4+ T cells sorted from blood. Source of these receptors: a man under 40 in good health. Each CDR3 is given with its conserved first and last residue. Fields, in order: clone size, D gene, J gene, V gene, CDR3 protein, CDR3 DNA. D genes are given only for firm matches. The size entry is marked missing in some rows and otherwise reads once, few, many or a size class.

size: NA
D: TRBD2
J: TRBJ2-3
V: TRBV7-9
CDR3: CASSLAGGTTDTQYF
DNA: TGTGCCAGCAGCTTAGCGGGAGGGACCACAGATACGCAGTATTTT

size: NA
D: NA
J: TRBJ1-5
V: TRBV7-2
CDR3: CASSLTGSQPQHF
DNA: TGTGCCAGCAGCTTAACAGGGAGTCAGCCCCAGCATTTT

size: NA
D: NA
J: TRBJ1-2
V: TRBV10-1
CDR3: CASSALMGRDCGYTF
DNA: TGCGCCAGCAGTGCCCTTATGGGGAGGGACTGTGGCTACACCTTC

size: NA
D: NA
J: TRBJ2-1
V: TRBV30
CDR3: CAWSAAEGQFF
DNA: TGTGCCTGGAGTGCCGCCGAGGGTCAGTTCTTC

size: NA
D: NA
J: TRBJ2-1
V: TRBV29-1
CDR3: CSVGVGDEQFF
DNA: TGCAGCGTGGGGGTGGGAGACGAGCAGTTCTTC

size: NA
D: NA
J: TRBJ1-5
V: TRBV6-1
CDR3: CASSEARGTNQPQHF
DNA: TGTGCCAGCAGTGAAGCGCGGGGGACTAATCAGCCCCAGCATTTT

size: NA
D: TRBD2
J: TRBJ2-1
V: TRBV9
CDR3: CASSVARGLAGGKQFF
DNA: TGTGCCAGCAGCGTAGCTAGGGGACTAGCGGGGGGTAAGCAGTTCTTC

size: NA
D: TRBD1
J: TRBJ2-3
V: TRBV5-4
CDR3: CASSLGQGRVVTDTQYF
DNA: TGTGCCAGCAGCTTAGGACAGGGAAGGGTGGTAACAGATACGCAGTATTTT

size: once
D: NA
J: TRBJ1-1
V: TRBV5-1
CDR3: CASSPGPGPNTEAFF
DNA: TGCGCCAGCAGCCCGGGACCGGGCCCCAACACTGAAGCTTTCTTT

size: NA
D: NA
J: TRBJ2-2
V: TRBV9
CDR3: CASSFLGTGELFF
DNA: TGTGCCAGCAGCTTCCTAGGGACCGGGGAGCTGTTTTTT

size: NA
D: TRBD1
J: TRBJ1-1
V: TRBV2
CDR3: CASSEGRGMNTEAFF
DNA: TGTGCCAGCAGTGAGGGCAGGGGGATGAACACTGAAGCTTTCTTT

size: NA
D: TRBD1
J: TRBJ1-5
V: TRBV5-8
CDR3: CASRTGSSQPQHF
DNA: TGTGCCAGCAGGACAGGGAGCAGTCAGCCCCAGCATTTT

size: NA
D: NA
J: TRBJ1-1
V: TRBV5-1
CDR3: CASSSNAVNTEAFF
DNA: TGCGCCAGCAGCTCGAATGCGGTGAACACTGAAGCTTTCTTT

size: NA
D: NA
J: TRBJ2-2
V: TRBV15
CDR3: CATSSERWTGELFF
DNA: TGTGCCACCAGCAGTGAAAGGTGGACCGGGGAGCTGTTTTTT

size: NA
D: TRBD2
J: TRBJ2-1
V: TRBV27
CDR3: CASSLGTGGYNEQFF
DNA: TGTGCCAGCAGTTTGGGTACGGGAGGGTACAATGAGCAGTTCTTC

size: NA
D: NA
J: TRBJ2-7
V: TRBV5-8
CDR3: CASSLRGGNSYEQYF
DNA: TGTGCCAGCAGCTTGCGCGGCGGGAACTCCTACGAGCAGTACTTC

size: NA
D: NA
J: TRBJ1-2
V: TRBV5-6
CDR3: CASSLSGGGGYTF
DNA: TGTGCCAGCAGCTTGTCGGGGGGAGGTGGCTACACCTTC

size: NA
D: TRBD2
J: TRBJ2-7
V: TRBV5-4
CDR3: CASSSGGAGGGYEQYF
DNA: TGTGCCAGCAGCTCGGGCGGGGCGGGAGGAGGATACGAGCAGTACTTC

size: NA
D: NA
J: TRBJ1-1
V: TRBV6-5
CDR3: CASSYVSNTEAFF
DNA: TGTGCCAGCAGTTACGTATCGAACACTGAAGCTTTCTTT

size: NA
D: NA
J: TRBJ1-3
V: TRBV5-4
CDR3: CASSPRTGAGSSGNTIYF
DNA: TGTGCCAGCAGCCCGAGGACGGGGGCAGGAAGCTCTGGAAACACCATATATTTT

size: NA
D: NA
J: TRBJ2-5
V: TRBV7-8
CDR3: CASNPEWTETQYF
DNA: TGTGCCAGCAACCCCGAATGGACAGAGACCCAGTACTTC

size: NA
D: TRBD1
J: TRBJ2-2
V: TRBV2
CDR3: CASSETGAGELFF
DNA: TGTGCCAGCAGCGAAACAGGGGCCGGGGAGCTGTTTTTT

size: once
D: NA
J: TRBJ2-7
V: TRBV5-8
CDR3: CASSLGTKAGYEQYF
DNA: TGTGCCAGCAGCTTGGGGACAAAGGCAGGTTACGAGCAGTACTTC

size: NA
D: NA
J: TRBJ1-1
V: TRBV7-3
CDR3: CASSLSPGEEGTEAFF
DNA: TGTGCCAGCAGCTTATCGCCAGGGGAAGAGGGCACTGAAGCTTTCTTT

size: NA
D: TRBD2
J: TRBJ2-7
V: TRBV18
CDR3: CASSPTSGSGEQYF
DNA: TGTGCCAGCTCACCGACTAGCGGGAGTGGCGAGCAGTACTTC

size: NA
D: NA
J: TRBJ1-2
V: TRBV9
CDR3: CASSVDSGRRNNYGYTF
DNA: TGTGCCAGCAGCGTAGATTCGGGCAGAAGAAATAACTATGGCTACACCTTC

size: NA
D: NA
J: TRBJ1-1
V: TRBV10-3
CDR3: CAISDRTEAFF
DNA: TGTGCCATCAGTGACAGAACTGAAGCTTTCTTT

size: NA
D: NA
J: TRBJ2-7
V: TRBV7-2
CDR3: CASSLVGLAEQYF
DNA: TGTGCCAGCAGCTTAGTGGGACTCGCCGAGCAGTACTTC

size: NA
D: TRBD2
J: TRBJ2-1
V: TRBV18
CDR3: CASSLKTSGTYNEQFF
DNA: TGTGCCAGCTCACTTAAAACTAGCGGGACGTACAATGAGCAGTTCTTC

size: NA
D: NA
J: TRBJ2-2
V: TRBV5-1
CDR3: CASSLGPINTGELFF
DNA: TGCGCCAGCAGCTTAGGTCCTATTAACACCGGGGAGCTGTTTTTT

size: NA
D: NA
J: TRBJ1-3
V: TRBV7-9
CDR3: CASMLTNSGNTIYF
DNA: TGTGCCAGCATGCTGACAAACTCTGGAAACACCATATATTTT

size: NA
D: TRBD2
J: TRBJ2-7
V: TRBV5-1
CDR3: CASRPSSGPGDEQYF
DNA: TGCGCCAGCAGACCCTCTAGCGGGCCGGGGGACGAGCAGTACTTC